This T cell receptor beta chain emerged from a study of long-term antiretroviral therapy in people with HIV. Study findings and constraints: No data on ART adherence, viral resistance or therapy changes. Clonotypes expanded prior to ART showed repertoire dominance at all sampled time points. Although diversity increased after ART, it remained lower than in transplant donor controls. In the period from about 2004 to 2017, blood was collected, possibly under older ART regimens.

The germline gives CDR1 LNHDA, CDR2 SQIVND (reference sequence). The CDR3 covers 14 residues. Trimming at V came to 6 bases and at J to 4 bases, leaving 6 bases not matched to a gene. This clone was observed a single time. Its antigen is unidentified. immunoSEQ v3.0 was run at survey level. Using immunoSEQ multiplex PCR, the repertoire was profiled, and TCRdb retains in-frame clones only, with some absent. This table has roughly 28,000 clones, over 90% appearing once. This TCR came from a man aged 25 to 40 with HIV. The V and J genes are TRBV19 and TRBJ2-5; TRBD2 agrees at 9 bases. Sequenced here: unsorted PBMCs, sampled approximately 6.1 years after starting antiretroviral therapy. CDR3 sequence reads: CASRQTSGLETQYF. The CDR3 region has the DNA TGTGCCAGTAGACAGACTAGCGGCTTAGAGACCCAGTACTTC.